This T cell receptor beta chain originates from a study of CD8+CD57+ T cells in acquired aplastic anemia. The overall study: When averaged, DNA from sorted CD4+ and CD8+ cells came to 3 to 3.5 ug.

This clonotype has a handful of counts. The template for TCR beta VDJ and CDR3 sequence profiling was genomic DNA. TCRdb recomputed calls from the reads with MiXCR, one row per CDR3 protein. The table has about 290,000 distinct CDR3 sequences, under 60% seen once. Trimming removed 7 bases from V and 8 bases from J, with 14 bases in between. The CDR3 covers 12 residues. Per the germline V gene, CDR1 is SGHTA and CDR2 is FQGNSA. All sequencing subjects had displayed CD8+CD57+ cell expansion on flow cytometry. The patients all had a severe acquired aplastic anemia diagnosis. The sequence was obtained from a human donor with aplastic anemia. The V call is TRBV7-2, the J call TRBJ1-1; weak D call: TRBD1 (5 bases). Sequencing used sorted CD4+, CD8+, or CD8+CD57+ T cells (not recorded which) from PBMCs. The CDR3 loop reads CASKPGPREAFF. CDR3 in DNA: TGTGCCAGCAAACCGGGGCCCAGGGAAGCTTTCTTT.